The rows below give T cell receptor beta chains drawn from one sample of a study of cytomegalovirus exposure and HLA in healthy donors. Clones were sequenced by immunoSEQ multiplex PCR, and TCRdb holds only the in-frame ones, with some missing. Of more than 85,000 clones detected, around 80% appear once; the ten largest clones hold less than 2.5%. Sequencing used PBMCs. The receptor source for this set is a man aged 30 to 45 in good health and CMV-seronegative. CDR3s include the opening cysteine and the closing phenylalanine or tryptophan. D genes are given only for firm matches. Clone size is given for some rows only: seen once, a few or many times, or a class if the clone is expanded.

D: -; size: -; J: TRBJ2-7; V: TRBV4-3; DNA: TGCGCCAGCAGCCAAGATCGAACAGCCTACGAGCAGTACTTC; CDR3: CASSQDRTAYEQYF
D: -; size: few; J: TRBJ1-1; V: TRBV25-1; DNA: TGTGCCAGCAGTGGGGCAGGGATGAGCACTGAAGCTTTCTTT; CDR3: CASSGAGMSTEAFF
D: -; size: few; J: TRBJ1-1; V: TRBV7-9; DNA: TGTGCCAGCAGTTCGGTTGTGAACACTGAAGCTTTCTTT; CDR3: CASSSVVNTEAFF
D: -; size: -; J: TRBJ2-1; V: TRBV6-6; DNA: TGTGCCAGCAGTTACAGCGGCCCCTCCTACAATGAGCAGTTCTTC; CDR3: CASSYSGPSYNEQFF
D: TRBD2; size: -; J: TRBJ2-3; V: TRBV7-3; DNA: TGTGCCAGCAGCCAGCCGGCGGGGGGAACAGATACGCAGTATTTT; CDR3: CASSQPAGGTDTQYF
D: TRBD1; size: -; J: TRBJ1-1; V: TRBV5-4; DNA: TGTGCCAGCAGCTTGGTTCCCACAGGGGGCGGCACTGAAGCTTTCTTT; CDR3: CASSLVPTGGGTEAFF
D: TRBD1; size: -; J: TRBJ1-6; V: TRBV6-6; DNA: TGTGCCAGCAGTTACCCGGACAGGTCCCGGCCCCTCCACTTT; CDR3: CASSYPDRSRPLHF
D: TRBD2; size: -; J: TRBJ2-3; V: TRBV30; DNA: TGTGCCTGGAGTGTAGCGGGGGCCACAGATACGCAGTATTTT; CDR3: CAWSVAGATDTQYF
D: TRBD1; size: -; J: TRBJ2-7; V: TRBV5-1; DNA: TGCGCCAGCAGCCGTCAGGGGGCCTACGAGCAGTACTTC; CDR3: CASSRQGAYEQYF
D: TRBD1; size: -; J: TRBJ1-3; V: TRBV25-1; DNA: TGTGCCAGCAGTCCCTCCCCGGACAGGGTAGGAAACACCATATATTTT; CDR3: CASSPSPDRVGNTIYF
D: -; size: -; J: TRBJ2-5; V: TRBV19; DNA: TGTGCCAGTAGTATCCAGCGGGCGGAGACCCAGTACTTC; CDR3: CASSIQRAETQYF
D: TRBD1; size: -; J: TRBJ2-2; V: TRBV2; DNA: TGTGCCAGCAGTGAGAGACAGGGGGCAGTCGGGGAGCTGTTTTTT; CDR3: CASSERQGAVGELFF
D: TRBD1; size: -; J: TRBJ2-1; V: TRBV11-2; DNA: TGTGCCAGCAGCTTAGGGACAGGGGACCTAAATGAGCAGTTCTTC; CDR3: CASSLGTGDLNEQFF
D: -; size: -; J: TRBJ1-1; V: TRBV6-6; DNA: TGTGCCAGCAGTTACCAGGAATCCACTGAAGCTTTCTTT; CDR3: CASSYQESTEAFF
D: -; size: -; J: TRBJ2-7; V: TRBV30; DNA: TGTGCCTGGAGTTCCTCTAGCTACGAGCAGTACTTC; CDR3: CAWSSSSYEQYF
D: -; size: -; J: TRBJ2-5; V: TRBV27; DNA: TGTGCCAGCAGTTTCGGACAGCAGGAGACCCAGTACTTC; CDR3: CASSFGQQETQYF
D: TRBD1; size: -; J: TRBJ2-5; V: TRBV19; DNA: TGTGCCAGTACGGGACAGCACCAAGAGACCCAGTACTTC; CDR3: CASTGQHQETQYF
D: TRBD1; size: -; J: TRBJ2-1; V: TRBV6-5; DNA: TGTGCCAGCAGTTACTCAGGACAGGGTTACAATGAGCAGTTCTTC; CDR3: CASSYSGQGYNEQFF
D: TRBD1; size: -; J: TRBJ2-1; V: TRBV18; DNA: TGTGCCAGCTCACGTGACAGGGCAGCGAGTAGTCTCTCCTACAATGAGCAGTTCTTC; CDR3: CASSRDRAASSLSYNEQFF
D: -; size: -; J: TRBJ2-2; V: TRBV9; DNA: TGTGCCAGCAGCGTCCTAGTAGTGGGCGGGGAGCTGTTTTTT; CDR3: CASSVLVVGGELFF
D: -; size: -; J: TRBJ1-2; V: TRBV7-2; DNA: TGTGCCAGCAGCCAGGGAGGAGGGAACAGAAGAGATGGCTACACCTTC; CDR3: CASSQGGGNRRDGYTF
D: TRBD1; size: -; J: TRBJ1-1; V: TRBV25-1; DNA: TGTGCCAGCGTCAAGGAGGGGGCAGTGGGTGAAGCTTTCTTT; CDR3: CASVKEGAVGEAFF
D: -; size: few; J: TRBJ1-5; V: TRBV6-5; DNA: TGTGCCAGCAGCAGACAGACCCCTAGCAATCAGCCCCAGCATTTT; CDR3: CASSRQTPSNQPQHF
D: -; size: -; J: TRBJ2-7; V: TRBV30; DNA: TGTGCCTGGAGCGACAGCCTCTACGAGCAGTACTTC; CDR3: CAWSDSLYEQYF
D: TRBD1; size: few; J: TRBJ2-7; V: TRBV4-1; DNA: TGCGCCAGCAAGTCGTGGGACAGGGGCCACGAGCAGTACTTC; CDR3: CASKSWDRGHEQYF
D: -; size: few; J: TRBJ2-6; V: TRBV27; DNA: TGTGCCAGCAGGCAGGGGATGGGGGCCAACGTCCTGACTTTC; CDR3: CASRQGMGANVLTF
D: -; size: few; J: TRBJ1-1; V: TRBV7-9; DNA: TGTGCCAGCAGCTTATTGGGCGAGGAAGCTTTCTTT; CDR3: CASSLLGEEAFF
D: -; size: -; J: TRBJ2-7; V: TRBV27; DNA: TGTGCCAGCTCTTGGGCACGTTCCTACGAGCAGTACTTC; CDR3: CASSWARSYEQYF
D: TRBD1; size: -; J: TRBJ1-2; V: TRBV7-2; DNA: TGTGCCAGCAGCTTAAGACGGGGACAGGGGGGCTACACCTTC; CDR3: CASSLRRGQGGYTF
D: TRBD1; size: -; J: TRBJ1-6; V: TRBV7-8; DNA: TGTGCCAGCAGACAACCCGGGACAGGGGGTAATTCACCCCTCCACTTT; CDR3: CASRQPGTGGNSPLHF
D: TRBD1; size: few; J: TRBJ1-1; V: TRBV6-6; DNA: TGTGCCAGCAGAAATGACAGGGGAACATTGAACACTGAAGCTTTCTTT; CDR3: CASRNDRGTLNTEAFF
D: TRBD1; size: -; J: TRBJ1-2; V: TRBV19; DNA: TGTGCCAATAGACAGGGGAGGCCTAACTATGGCTACACCTTC; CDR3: CANRQGRPNYGYTF
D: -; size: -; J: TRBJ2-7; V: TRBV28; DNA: TGTGCCAGCAGTTTCCCGGGAATTACCTACGAGCAGTACTTC; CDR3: CASSFPGITYEQYF
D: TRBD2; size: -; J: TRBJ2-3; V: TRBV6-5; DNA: TGTGCCAGCAGTTATCGGCGGGAGACCTTCGGTACGCAGTATTTT; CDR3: CASSYRRETFGTQYF
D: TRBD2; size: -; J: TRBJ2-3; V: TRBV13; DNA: TGTGCCAGCAGCTTAGCCCGGCTAGCGGGTAAAGATACGCAGTATTTT; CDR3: CASSLARLAGKDTQYF
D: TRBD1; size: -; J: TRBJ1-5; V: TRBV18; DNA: TGTGCCAGCTCATCTTCCCAGGGGGATCAGCCCCAGCATTTT; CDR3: CASSSSQGDQPQHF
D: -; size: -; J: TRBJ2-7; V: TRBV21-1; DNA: TGTGCCAGCAGCAAAGAGCCCTCTAGCGCCTCCTACGAGCAGTACTTC; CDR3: CASSKEPSSASYEQYF
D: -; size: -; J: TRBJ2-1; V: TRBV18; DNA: TGTGCCAGCTCACCACCGTCTGTTTTCAATGAGCAGTTCTTC; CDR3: CASSPPSVFNEQFF
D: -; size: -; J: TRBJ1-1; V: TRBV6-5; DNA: TGTGCCAGCAGTTCCATACAGGGATTTGCTGAAGCTTTCTTT; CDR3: CASSSIQGFAEAFF
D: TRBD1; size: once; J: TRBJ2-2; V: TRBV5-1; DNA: TGCGCCAGCAGCTTGGCGTCAAGGGGGCGCGGCACCGGGGAGCTGTTTTTT; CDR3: CASSLASRGRGTGELFF
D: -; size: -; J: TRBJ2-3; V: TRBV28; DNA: TGTGCCAGCAGCCCCGGACAGTTCACAGATACGCAGTATTTT; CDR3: CASSPGQFTDTQYF
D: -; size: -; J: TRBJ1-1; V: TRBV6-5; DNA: TGTGCCAGCAGTTACTCGGCGGGCCGTAGCAACACTGAAGCTTTCTTT; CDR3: CASSYSAGRSNTEAFF
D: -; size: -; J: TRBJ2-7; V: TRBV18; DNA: TGTGCCAGCTCACCAGACAGCTCCTACGAGCAGTACTTC; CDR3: CASSPDSSYEQYF
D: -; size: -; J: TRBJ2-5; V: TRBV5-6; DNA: TGTGCCAGCAGCTTGGGGGAGAGGGAGACCCAGTACTTC; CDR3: CASSLGERETQYF
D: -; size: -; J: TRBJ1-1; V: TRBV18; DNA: TGTGCCAGCTCACCACCAGGGGGGGCGAACACTGAAGCTTTCTTT; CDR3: CASSPPGGANTEAFF
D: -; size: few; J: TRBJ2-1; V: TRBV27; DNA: TGTGCCAGCAGTCCCACTAGGTTAGGTGAGCAGTTCTTC; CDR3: CASSPTRLGEQFF
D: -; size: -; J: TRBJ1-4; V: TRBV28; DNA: TGTGCCAGCAGTGCAACAGGGCCAACTAATGAAAAACTGTTTTTT; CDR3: CASSATGPTNEKLFF
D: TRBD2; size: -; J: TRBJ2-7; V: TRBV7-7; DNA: TGTGCCAGCAGCCCTGGGACTAGCGGAGTTGAGCAGTACTTC; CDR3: CASSPGTSGVEQYF
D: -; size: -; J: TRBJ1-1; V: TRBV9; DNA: TGTGCCAGCAGCGTATCCCCTAGCACTGAAGCTTTCTTT; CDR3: CASSVSPSTEAFF
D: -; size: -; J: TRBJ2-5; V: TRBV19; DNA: TGTGCCAGTAGTATAGGGGCAGTGGGTGAGACCCAGTACTTC; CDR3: CASSIGAVGETQYF
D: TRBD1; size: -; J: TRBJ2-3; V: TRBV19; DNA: TGTGCCACAGGGGGCGGCACAGATACGCAGTATTTT; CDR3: CATGGGTDTQYF
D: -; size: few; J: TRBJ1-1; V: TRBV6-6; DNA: TGTGCCAGCAGTAGCCACATGGAGACTGAAGCTTTCTTT; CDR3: CASSSHMETEAFF
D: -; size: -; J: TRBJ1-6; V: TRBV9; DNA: TGTGCCAGCAGCGTACAGCTAGTAGCGGACTATAATTCACCCCTCCACTTT; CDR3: CASSVQLVADYNSPLHF
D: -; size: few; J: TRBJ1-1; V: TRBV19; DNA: TGTGCCAGTTCTAAAGGGGGGAACACTGAAGCTTTCTTT; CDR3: CASSKGGNTEAFF
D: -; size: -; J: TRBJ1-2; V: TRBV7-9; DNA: TGTGCCAGCAGCTTAGTGCTTGGACAGTCAGAGGGCTACACCTTC; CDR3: CASSLVLGQSEGYTF
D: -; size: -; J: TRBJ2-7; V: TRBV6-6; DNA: TGTGCCAGCAGTTACTCGGCAGGGCGGAACGAGCAGTACTTC; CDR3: CASSYSAGRNEQYF
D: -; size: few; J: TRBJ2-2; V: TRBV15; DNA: TGTGCCACCAGCAGAGATATGCGGTTTACCGGGGAGCTGTTTTTT; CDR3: CATSRDMRFTGELFF